This TCR beta chain was documented in a study of shared clonotypes between healthy human individuals. TCRdb keeps only in-frame clones here, not all; method: immunoSEQ multiplex PCR. This sample has a few hundred thousand clones, with about 97% found just once. CDR3 length equals 14 residues. J was trimmed by 9 bases and V by 8 bases; bases with no gene match: 8. CDR1 is SNHLY and CDR2 is FYNNEI in the germline V gene. Sequencing used naive CD4+ T cells sorted from blood. Subset indicated: CD45RA+ positively selected. The chain combines TRBV2 with TRBJ1-6, with 9 bases identical to TRBD1. The TCR originated in a woman aged 25 to 45 in good health. CDR3 DNA: TGTGCCAGCTCCGGGAGGGACAGGGTTTCACCCCTCCACTTT. Its translation is CASSGRDRVSPLHF.